A single sample gave rise to the 21 T cell receptor beta chains below, sequenced in a study of cytomegalovirus exposure and HLA in healthy donors. 60 Vbeta and 13 Jbeta primers were used in PCR. Using immunoSEQ multiplex PCR, the repertoire was profiled, and TCRdb retains in-frame clones only, with some absent. The sample has about 140,000 clones, roughly 80% seen once. The sequencing input was PBMCs. Receptors originate from a man aged 25 to 45 in good health and CMV-seronegative.

The V call is TRBV7-9, the J call TRBJ1-3; TRBD1 aligns across 9 bases. The CDR3 consists of 16 residues. Germline values: CDR1 SEHNR, CDR2 FQNEAQ (reference sequence). J lost 2 bases, V lost 7 bases, and 9 bases had no gene match. This CDR3 reads CASNERTGDTGNTIYF. The CDR3 DNA reads TGTGCCAGCAACGAACGGACAGGGGATACTGGAAACACCATATATTTT.

The V gene is TRBV10-3, the J gene TRBJ2-5; 7 bases agree with TRBD1. CDR3 length equals 15 residues. CDR1 and CDR2 (germline): ENHRY, SYGVKD. V shed 10 bases and J 1 base; nucleotides not matched to a gene: 12. The CDR3 protein is CATLGTDFSQETQYF. The DNA of the CDR3 is TGTGCCACTCTAGGGACAGACTTCTCCCAAGAGACCCAGTACTTC.

CDR3 coding DNA: TGCGCCAGCGGGGGACAGAACACCGGGGAGCTGTTTTTT. As protein: CASGGQNTGELFF. The chain combines TRBV5-1 with TRBJ2-2; D perhaps matches TRBD1 (6 bases). CDR1 is SGHRS and CDR2 is YFSETQ in the germline V gene. Trimming removed 7 bases at V and 1 base at J, with 8 bases between. CDR3 length: 13 residues. Full variable domain (outside the CDR3, taken from reference TRBV5-1 and TRBJ2-2): KAGVTQTPRYLIKTRGQQVTLSCSPISGHRSVSWYQQTPGQGLQFLFEYFSETQRNKGNFPGRFSGRQFSNSRSEMNVSTLELGDSALYLCASGGQNTGELFFGEGSRLTVL.

The chain couples TRBV6-1 to TRBJ1-2; D remains unclear. The germline V gene encodes CDR1 MNHNS and CDR2 SASEGT. This CDR3 comprises 14 residues. The V end lost 0 bases, the J end lost 2 bases, and 7 bases lay between the germline ends. The CDR3 sequence is CASSEAGGNYGYTF. The CDR3 region has the DNA TGTGCCAGCAGTGAAGCAGGAGGGAACTATGGCTACACCTTC.

This clone was seen more than once but under ten times. This sequence joins TRBV27 and TRBJ1-5; D is uncertain. V lost 4 bases to trimming and J lost 2 bases, with 9 bases between them. This CDR3 region has 14 residues. Per germline, CDR1 MNHEY and CDR2 SMNVEV (reference sequence). The CDR3 sequence: CASSSPGGNQPQHF. CDR3 nucleotide sequence: TGTGCCAGCAGTTCCCCCGGGGGCAATCAGCCCCAGCATTTT.

The CDR3, as DNA: TGCGCCAGCAGCCACGACCAGGGGAGTCAGCCCCAGCATTTT. This translates into CASSHDQGSQPQHF. The chain recombines TRBV23-1 with TRBJ1-5; TRBD1 might be the D (6 bases). TRBV23-1 is an ORF for which the function is uncertain. The CDR3 loop spans 14 amino acids. V shed 6 bases and J shed 6 bases, with 15 bases lying between them.

CDR3 region: CASSRGRDANEKLFF. The CDR3 DNA reads TGTGCCAGCAGTCGAGGCAGGGATGCTAATGAAAAACTGTTTTTT. This chain connects TRBV5-6 to TRBJ1-4, with a weak D call TRBD1 (5 bases). CDR3 length equals 15 residues. Per germline, CDR1 SGHDT and CDR2 YYEEEE. V lost 5 bases, J lost 3 bases, and 14 bases lay in between.

The rearrangement joins TRBV5-6 to TRBJ1-4; no definite D call. Germline CDR1 and CDR2: SGHDT and YYEEEE. This CDR3 spans 13 amino acids. V was pared by 3 bases and J by 7 bases, with 10 bases between. CDR3 nucleotide sequence: TGTGCCAGCAGCTGGAGTGGGTCTGAAAAACTGTTTTTT. It specifies CASSWSGSEKLFF.

This rearrangement joins TRBV27 to TRBJ2-5; 9 bases are a match to TRBD2. The CDR3 extends over 16 amino acids. Trimming removed 2 bases from V and 3 bases from J; junction bases left unmatched: 7. The germline gives CDR1 MNHEY, CDR2 SMNVEV (reference sequence). The CDR3 DNA sequence: TGTGCCAGCAGTTTACTCGGCCTAGCGGGAAAAGAGACCCAGTACTTC. This codes for CASSLLGLAGKETQYF.

The rearrangement joins TRBV2 to TRBJ2-7, with D possibly TRBD2 on 6 matching bases. CDR3 length: 13 residues. Trimming removed 3 bases from V and 3 bases from J, with 9 bases in between. CDR1 and CDR2 from the germline V gene are SNHLY and FYNNEI. The CDR3 protein is CASSDSGLYEQYF. The CDR3 coding sequence is TGTGCCAGCAGTGATTCGGGACTCTACGAGCAGTACTTC.

This clone turned up a few times. The chain has TRBV28 and TRBJ2-2; perhaps TRBD1 as D (5 bases). Germline lookup yields CDR1 MDHEN and CDR2 SYDVKM. This CDR3 is built from 13 residues. V lost 3 bases, J lost 7 bases, and 9 bases lay in between. The CDR3 region has the DNA TGTGCCAGCAGTTTCCCCAGGGACGGGGAGCTGTTTTTT. Its translation: CASSFPRDGELFF.

The table lists this clone with a count of one. V and J are TRBV5-1 and TRBJ2-1, with 13 bases fitting TRBD2. Trimming at V came to 9 bases and at J to 8 bases, leaving 8 bases not matched to a gene. CDR1 and CDR2 (germline): SGHRS, YFSETQ. The CDR3 covers 14 residues. The CDR3 reads CATATSGRSDEQFF. CDR3 nucleotide sequence: TGCGCCACCGCGACTAGCGGGAGGTCCGATGAGCAGTTCTTC.

This clone showed up just once. The chain links TRBV5-8 to TRBJ2-5; 14 nucleotides align to TRBD2. The CDR3 length is 16 residues. Germline V gives CDR1 SGHTS, CDR2 YDEGEE. Trimming took 4 bases from V and 1 from J; bases not matched to a gene: 3. Written as DNA, the CDR3 is TGTGCCAGCAGCCCTGGACTAGCGGGAGGCCAAGAGACCCAGTACTTC. Amino acids: CASSPGLAGGQETQYF.

J is TRBJ1-1 and V is TRBV28; TRBD1 matches at 9 bases. CDR3 length: 16 residues. V was clipped by 6 bases and J by 1 base; unmatched bases: 9. Per the germline V gene, CDR1 is MDHEN and CDR2 is SYDVKM. CDR3 DNA: TGTGCCAGCAGGACCACAGGGGGCATAGGGAACACTGAAGCTTTCTTT. Its translation: CASRTTGGIGNTEAFF.

A few counts support this clone. The chain employs TRBV2 and TRBJ1-1; perhaps TRBD1 as D (6 bases). The germline V and J ends were trimmed by 7 bases and 1 base, with 10 bases remaining between them. The germline V gene encodes CDR1 SNHLY and CDR2 FYNNEI. This CDR3 comprises 13 residues. This CDR3 is CASIDRSNTEAFF. CDR3 bases: TGTGCCAGCATCGACAGGTCGAACACTGAAGCTTTCTTT.

This chain uses TRBV4-2 with TRBJ2-3; a possible D gene is TRBD1 (5 bases). The V end was cut by 3 bases, the J end by 2 bases, with 15 bases between. The length of the CDR3 is 16 residues. Looked up from germline, CDR1 is LGHNA and CDR2 is YNFKEQ. The CDR3 loop is CASSQAVGQVTDTQYF. Written as DNA, the CDR3 is TGTGCCAGCAGCCAGGCCGTGGGGCAGGTCACAGATACGCAGTATTTT.

This chain uses TRBV11-2 with TRBJ2-3; the match to TRBD1 covers 11 bases. CDR1 and CDR2 (germline): SGHAT, FQNNGV. CDR3 length: 17 residues. Trimming at V came to 0 bases and at J to 5 bases, leaving 7 bases not matched to a gene. CDR3 bases: TGTGCCAGCAGCTTAGACTCGGACAGGGGGCGAAAAGATACGCAGTATTTT. Translated: CASSLDSDRGRKDTQYF.

The chain employs TRBV30 and TRBJ2-7; 7 positions match TRBD2. Per germline, CDR1 GTSNPN and CDR2 SVGIG (reference sequence). This CDR3 comprises 11 residues. Trimming removed 4 bases from V and 12 bases from J; junction bases left unmatched: 9. CDR3 in amino acids: CAWTGGSLRYF. For the CDR3, the DNA is TGTGCCTGGACTGGCGGGAGTTTGCGGTACTTC.

This chain joins TRBV21-1 and TRBJ1-3. TRBV21-1 has pseudogene status. This CDR3 region has 17 residues. The CDR3: CASSKITRRSSGNTIYF. In nucleotides, the CDR3 is TGTGCCAGCAGCAAAATAACTAGACGGTCCTCTGGAAACACCATATATTTT.

The chain recombines TRBV30 with TRBJ1-1, with 9 bases identical to TRBD1. Germline assignment: CDR1 GTSNPN and CDR2 SVGIG (reference sequence). This CDR3 region has 15 residues. After removal of 2 bases from V and 4 bases from J, the junction contained 8 bases not matched to a gene. CDR3 DNA: TGTGCCTGGAGTCTCATGGGACAGGGCGGCACTGAAGCTTTCTTT. Translated: CAWSLMGQGGTEAFF.

In its sample, this clone was seen a few times. The rearrangement links TRBV5-6 to TRBJ1-1; the D gene is possibly TRBD1 (6 bases). Germline assignment: CDR1 SGHDT and CDR2 YYEEEE. V was clipped by 0 bases and J by 5 bases, with 14 bases between them. This CDR3 is 15 amino acids long. CDR3 in DNA: TGTGCCAGCAGCTTGGTGGGGGGGCCGGAGACTGAAGCTTTCTTT. Translating it yields CASSLVGGPETEAFF. Drawing the rest from reference TRBV5-6 and TRBJ1-1, the complete variable domain is DAGVTQSPTHLIKTRGQQVTLRCSPKSGHDTVSWYQQALGQGPQFIFQYYEEEERQRGNFPDRFSGHQFPNYSSELNVNALLLGDSALYLCASSLVGGPETEAFFGQGTRLTVV.